The 4 T cell receptor beta chains listed next were all sequenced from one sample in a study of cytomegalovirus exposure and HLA in healthy donors. Primers included in the PCR were 60 Vbeta and 13 Jbeta primers. Sequencing was performed with immunoSEQ multiplex PCR; in TCRdb, only in-frame clones are kept and a portion is missing. This sample yields nearly 300,000 clones, of which around 86% are seen a single time; roughly 4% belongs to the top ten. Sequences were obtained from PBMCs. These receptors were collected from a man aged 35 to 55 in good health and CMV-seropositive.

The chain links TRBV27 to TRBJ2-1; TRBD2 aligns across 9 bases. J lost 8 bases, V lost 0 bases, and 5 bases had no gene match. The germline V gene has CDR1 MNHEY and CDR2 SMNVEV (reference sequence). The CDR3 totals 15 residues. This CDR3 reads CASSLSPSGMDEQFF. The CDR3 DNA reads as TGTGCCAGCAGTTTATCCCCTAGCGGGATGGATGAGCAGTTCTTC.

The rearrangement links TRBV7-5 to TRBJ2-2; TRBD1 reflects the table's D call only, with no check against the DNA. TRBV7-5 is termed a pseudogene. CDR3 length: 16 amino acids. CDR3 DNA sequence: TGTGCCAGAAGCCTTGACAGGGGGCCGAACACCGGGGAGCTGTTTTTT. Encoded protein: CARSLDRGPNTGELFF.

The CDR3 is CASSWAEGGVEKLFF. DNA of the CDR3: TGTGCCAGCAGTTGGGCGGAGGGGGGGGTTGAAAAACTGTTTTTT. This rearrangement joins TRBV28 to TRBJ1-4, with D possibly TRBD1 on 6 matching bases. Germline V CDR1 and CDR2: MDHEN, SYDVKM. This CDR3 comprises 15 residues. Trimming removed 4 bases at V and 7 bases at J, with 16 bases between.

The chain joins TRBV15 to TRBJ2-1; 7 bases map to TRBD2. The CDR3 consists of 16 residues. J was trimmed by 7 bases and V by 2 bases; bases with no gene match: 11. The V gene's germline CDR1 is LNHNV and CDR2 YYDKDF (reference sequence). As DNA, the CDR3 is TGTGCCACCAGCAGAAGCGGGACCGGTCGGGGTAATGAGCAGTTCTTC. Translating gives CATSRSGTGRGNEQFF.